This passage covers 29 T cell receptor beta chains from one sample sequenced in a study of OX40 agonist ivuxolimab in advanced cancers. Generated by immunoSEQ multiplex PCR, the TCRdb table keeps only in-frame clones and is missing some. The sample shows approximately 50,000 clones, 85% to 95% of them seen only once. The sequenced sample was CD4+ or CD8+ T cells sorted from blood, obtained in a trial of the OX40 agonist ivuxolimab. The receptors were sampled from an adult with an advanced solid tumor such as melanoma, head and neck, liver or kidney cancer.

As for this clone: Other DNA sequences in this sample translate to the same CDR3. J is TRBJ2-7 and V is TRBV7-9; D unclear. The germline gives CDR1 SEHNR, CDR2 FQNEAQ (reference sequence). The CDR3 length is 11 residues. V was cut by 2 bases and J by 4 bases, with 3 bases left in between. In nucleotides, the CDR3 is TGTGCCAGCAGCTTATCTTACGAGCAGTACTTC. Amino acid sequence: CASSLSYEQYF.

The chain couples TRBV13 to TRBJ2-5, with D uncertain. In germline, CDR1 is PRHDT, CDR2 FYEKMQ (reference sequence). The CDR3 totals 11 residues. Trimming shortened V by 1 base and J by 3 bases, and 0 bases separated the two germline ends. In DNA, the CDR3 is TGTGCCAGCAGCTTAGAAGAGACCCAGTACTTC. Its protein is CASSLEETQYF.

The CDR3 nucleotides are TGTGCCAGCAGCGTAGGGGCCAGGTGGCAAGAGACCCAGTACTTC. Its protein product is CASSVGARWQETQYF. The chain employs TRBV9 and TRBJ2-5; D uncertain. This CDR3 is built from 15 residues. From germline, CDR1 is SGDLS and CDR2 YYNGEE. With 0 bases removed from V and 2 bases from J, the gap between germline ends came to 11 bases.

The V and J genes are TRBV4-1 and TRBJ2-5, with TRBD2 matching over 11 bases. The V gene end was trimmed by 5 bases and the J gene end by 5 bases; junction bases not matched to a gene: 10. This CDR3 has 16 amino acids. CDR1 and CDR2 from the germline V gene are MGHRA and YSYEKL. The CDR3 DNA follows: TGCGCCAGCAGCGATCGGACTAGCGGGTCCCGCGAGACCCAGTACTTC. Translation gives CASSDRTSGSRETQYF.

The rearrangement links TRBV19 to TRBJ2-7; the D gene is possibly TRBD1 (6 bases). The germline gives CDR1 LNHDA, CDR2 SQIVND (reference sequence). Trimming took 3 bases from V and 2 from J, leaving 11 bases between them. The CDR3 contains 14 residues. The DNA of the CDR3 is TGTGCCAGTAGTATCACGGGACATACCTACGAGCAGTACTTC. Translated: CASSITGHTYEQYF.

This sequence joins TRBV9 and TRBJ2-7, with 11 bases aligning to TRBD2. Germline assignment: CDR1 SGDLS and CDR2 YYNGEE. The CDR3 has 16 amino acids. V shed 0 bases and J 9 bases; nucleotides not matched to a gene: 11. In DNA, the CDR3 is TGTGCCAGCAGCGTAGGGTTAACTAGCGGGGGCCTAGGGCAGTACTTC. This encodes CASSVGLTSGGLGQYF.

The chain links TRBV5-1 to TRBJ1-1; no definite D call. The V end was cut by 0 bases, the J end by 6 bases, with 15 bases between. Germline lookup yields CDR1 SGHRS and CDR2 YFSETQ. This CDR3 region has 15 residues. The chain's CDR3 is CASSLAVGADPEAFF. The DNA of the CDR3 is TGCGCCAGCAGCTTGGCTGTGGGCGCGGATCCTGAAGCTTTCTTT.

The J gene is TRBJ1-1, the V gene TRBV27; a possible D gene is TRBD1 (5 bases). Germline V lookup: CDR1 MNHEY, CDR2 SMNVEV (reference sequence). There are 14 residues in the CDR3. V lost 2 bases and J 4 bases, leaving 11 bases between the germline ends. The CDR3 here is CASSLQGVGTEAFF. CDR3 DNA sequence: TGTGCCAGCAGTTTACAGGGAGTGGGCACTGAAGCTTTCTTT.

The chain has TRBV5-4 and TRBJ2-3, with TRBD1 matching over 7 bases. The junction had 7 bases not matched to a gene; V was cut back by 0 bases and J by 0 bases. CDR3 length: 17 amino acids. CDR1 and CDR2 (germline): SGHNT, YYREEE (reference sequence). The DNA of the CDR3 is TGTGCCAGCAGCTTGGACTTTGGGACAGAAAGCACAGATACGCAGTATTTT. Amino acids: CASSLDFGTESTDTQYF.

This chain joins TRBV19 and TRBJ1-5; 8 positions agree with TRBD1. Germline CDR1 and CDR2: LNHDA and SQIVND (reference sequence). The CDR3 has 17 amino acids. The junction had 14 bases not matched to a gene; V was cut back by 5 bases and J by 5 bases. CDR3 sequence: CASSPSQDRVGYQPQHF. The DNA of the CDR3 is TGTGCCAGTAGTCCCAGTCAGGACAGGGTCGGTTATCAGCCCCAGCATTTT.

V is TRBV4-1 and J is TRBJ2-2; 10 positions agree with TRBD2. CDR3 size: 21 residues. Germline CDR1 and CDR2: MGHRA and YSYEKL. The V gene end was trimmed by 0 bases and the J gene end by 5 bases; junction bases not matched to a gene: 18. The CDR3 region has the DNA TGCGCCAGCAGCCAAGATCCCCCGTGGGCAGCGGGAGGGCCGGGAACCGGGGAGCTGTTTTTT. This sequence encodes CASSQDPPWAAGGPGTGELFF.

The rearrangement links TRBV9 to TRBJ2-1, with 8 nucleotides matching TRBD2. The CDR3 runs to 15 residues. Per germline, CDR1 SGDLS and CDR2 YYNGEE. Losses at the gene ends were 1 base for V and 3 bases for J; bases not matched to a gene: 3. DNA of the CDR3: TGTGCCAGCAGCGTACCAGCGGGAGACTACAATGAGCAGTTCTTC. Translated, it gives CASSVPAGDYNEQFF.

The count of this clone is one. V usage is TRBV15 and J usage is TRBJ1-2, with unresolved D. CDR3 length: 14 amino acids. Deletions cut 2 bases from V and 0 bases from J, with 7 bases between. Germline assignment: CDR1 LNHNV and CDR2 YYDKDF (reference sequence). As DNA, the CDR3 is TGTGCCACCAGCAGAAATACAGCTAACTATGGCTACACCTTC. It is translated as CATSRNTANYGYTF.

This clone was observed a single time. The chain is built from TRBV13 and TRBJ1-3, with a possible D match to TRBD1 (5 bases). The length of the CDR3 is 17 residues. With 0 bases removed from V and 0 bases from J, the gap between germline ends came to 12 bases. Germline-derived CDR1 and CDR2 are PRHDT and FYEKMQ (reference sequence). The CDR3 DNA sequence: TGTGCCAGCAGCTTAGGGACAGCAGACTACTCTGGAAACACCATATATTTT. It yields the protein CASSLGTADYSGNTIYF.

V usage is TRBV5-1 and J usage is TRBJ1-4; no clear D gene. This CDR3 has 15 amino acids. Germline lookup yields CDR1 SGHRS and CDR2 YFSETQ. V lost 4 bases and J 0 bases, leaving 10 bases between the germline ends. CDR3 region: CASSGGLATNEKLFF. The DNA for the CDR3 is TGCGCCAGCAGCGGCGGACTTGCAACTAATGAAAAACTGTTTTTT.

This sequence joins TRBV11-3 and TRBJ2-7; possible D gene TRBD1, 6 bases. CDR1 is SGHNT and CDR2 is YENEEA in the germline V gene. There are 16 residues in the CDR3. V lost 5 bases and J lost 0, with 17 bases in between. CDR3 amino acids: CASSLKQGISSYEQYF. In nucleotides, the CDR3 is TGTGCCAGCAGCCTCAAACAGGGAATAAGCTCCTACGAGCAGTACTTC.

CDR3 bases: TGCAGCGTTGATCAACTCCGGGGAGGCTACACCTTC. Translated, it gives CSVDQLRGGYTF. This sequence joins TRBV29-1 and TRBJ1-2, with unresolved D. V shed 3 bases and J shed 8 bases, with 13 bases lying between them. The CDR3 loop spans 12 amino acids. In germline, CDR1 is SQVTM, CDR2 ANQGSEA.

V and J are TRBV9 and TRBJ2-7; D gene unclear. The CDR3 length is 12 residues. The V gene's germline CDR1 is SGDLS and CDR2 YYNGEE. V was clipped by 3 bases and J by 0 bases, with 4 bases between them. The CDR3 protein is CASSGLSYEQYF. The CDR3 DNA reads TGTGCCAGCAGCGGGCTCTCCTACGAGCAGTACTTC. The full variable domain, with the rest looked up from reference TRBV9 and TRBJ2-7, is DSGVTQTPKHLITATGQRVTLRCSPRSGDLSVYWYQQSLDQGLQFLIQYYNGEERAKGNILERFSAQQFPDLHSELNLSSLELGDSALYFCASSGLSYEQYFGPGTRLTVT.

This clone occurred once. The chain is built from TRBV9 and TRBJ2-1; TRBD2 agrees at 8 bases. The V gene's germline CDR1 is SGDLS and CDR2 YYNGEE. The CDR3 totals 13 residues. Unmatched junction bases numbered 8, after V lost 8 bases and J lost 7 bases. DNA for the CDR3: TGTGCCAGTACTAGCGGCGGATTAAATGAGCAGTTCTTC. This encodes CASTSGGLNEQFF.

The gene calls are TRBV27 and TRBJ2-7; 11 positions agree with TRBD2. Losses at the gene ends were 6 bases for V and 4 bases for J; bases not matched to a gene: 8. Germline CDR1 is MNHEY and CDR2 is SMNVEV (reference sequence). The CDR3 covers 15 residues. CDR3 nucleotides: TGTGCCAGCAGCGAGATAGCGGGAGGGCCGTACGAGCAGTACTTC. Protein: CASSEIAGGPYEQYF.

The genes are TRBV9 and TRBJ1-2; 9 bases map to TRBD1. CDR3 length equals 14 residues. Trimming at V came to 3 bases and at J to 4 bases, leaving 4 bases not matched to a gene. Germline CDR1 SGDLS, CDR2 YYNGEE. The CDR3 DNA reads TGTGCCAGCAGCGGGGACAGGGCATTCTATGGCTACACCTTC. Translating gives CASSGDRAFYGYTF.

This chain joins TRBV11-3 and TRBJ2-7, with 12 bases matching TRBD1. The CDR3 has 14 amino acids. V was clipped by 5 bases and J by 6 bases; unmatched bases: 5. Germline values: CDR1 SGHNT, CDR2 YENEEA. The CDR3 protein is CASSQGTGGGEQYF. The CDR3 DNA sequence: TGTGCCAGCAGCCAGGGGACAGGGGGCGGCGAGCAGTACTTC. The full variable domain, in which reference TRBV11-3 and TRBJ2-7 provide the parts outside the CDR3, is EAGVVQSPRYKIIEKKQPVAFWCNPISGHNTLYWYLQNLGQGPELLIRYENEEAVDDSQLPKDRFSAERLKGVDSTLKIQPAELGDSAVYLCASSQGTGGGEQYFGPGTRLTVT.

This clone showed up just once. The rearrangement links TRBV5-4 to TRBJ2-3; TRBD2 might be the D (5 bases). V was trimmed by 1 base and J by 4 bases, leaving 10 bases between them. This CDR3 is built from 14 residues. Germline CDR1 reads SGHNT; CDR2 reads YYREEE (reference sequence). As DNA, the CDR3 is TGTGCCAGCAGCTTGCCGTGGGGAGCAGATACGCAGTATTTT. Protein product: CASSLPWGADTQYF.

CDR3 protein: CASSLPRQQTNTGELFF. In nucleotides, the CDR3 is TGTGCCAGCAGTCTCCCCCGACAACAAACGAACACCGGGGAGCTGTTTTTT. The chain joins TRBV6-4 to TRBJ2-2; D is undetermined. Trimming removed 5 bases from V and 0 bases from J, with 16 bases in between. This CDR3 comprises 17 residues. CDR1 is MRHNA, CDR2 SNTAGT, per germline.

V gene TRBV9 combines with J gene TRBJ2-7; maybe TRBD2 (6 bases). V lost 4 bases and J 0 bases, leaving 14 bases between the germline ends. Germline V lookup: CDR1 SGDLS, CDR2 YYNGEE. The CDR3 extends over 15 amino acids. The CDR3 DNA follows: TGTGCCAGCAGCACGAGTGGGGGGAGCTCCTACGAGCAGTACTTC. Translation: CASSTSGGSSYEQYF.

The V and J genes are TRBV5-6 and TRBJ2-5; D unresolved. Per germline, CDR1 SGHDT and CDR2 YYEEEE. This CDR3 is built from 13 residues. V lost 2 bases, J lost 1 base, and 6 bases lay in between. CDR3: CASSFGSQETQYF. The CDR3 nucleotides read TGTGCCAGCAGCTTCGGCAGCCAAGAGACCCAGTACTTC.

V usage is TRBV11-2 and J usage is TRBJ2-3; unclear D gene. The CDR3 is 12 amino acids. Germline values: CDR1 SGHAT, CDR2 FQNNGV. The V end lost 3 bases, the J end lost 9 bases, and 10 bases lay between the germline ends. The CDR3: CASSFKTGTQYF. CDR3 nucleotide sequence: TGTGCCAGCAGCTTCAAAACCGGGACGCAGTATTTT.

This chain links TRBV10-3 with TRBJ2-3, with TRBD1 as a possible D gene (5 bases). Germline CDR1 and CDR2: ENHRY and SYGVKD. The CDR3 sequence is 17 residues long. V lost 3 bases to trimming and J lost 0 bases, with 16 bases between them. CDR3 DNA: TGTGCCATCAGTGACCTTACTTTGCGGACAAGCACAGATACGCAGTATTTT. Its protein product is CAISDLTLRTSTDTQYF.

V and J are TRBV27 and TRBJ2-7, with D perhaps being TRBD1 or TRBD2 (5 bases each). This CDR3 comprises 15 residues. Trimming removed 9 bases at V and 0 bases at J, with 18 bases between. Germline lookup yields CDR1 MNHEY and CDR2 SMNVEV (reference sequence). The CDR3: CASGIRDGPSYEQYF. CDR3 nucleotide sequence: TGTGCCAGTGGAATCCGGGACGGGCCCTCCTACGAGCAGTACTTC.